This T cell receptor beta chain emerged from a study of response to subunit inactivated influenza vaccine. This clonotype was picked up a small number of times. Its antigen is still unknown. The CDR3 is made up of 17 amino acids. J gave up 0 bases and V 6 bases, and 11 bases lay outside the gene matches. Study observations and caveats: Only a handful of new T cells, the authors suggested, are recruited with each seasonal influenza vaccination.

TCRdb reprocessed the RT-PCR reads via MiXCR and lists one record per CDR3 protein. The sample lists a few hundred thousand distinct CDR3 sequences; 12% to 15% were seen once. The rearrangement uses TRBV12-3 or TRBV12-4 and TRBJ2-1; 7 nucleotides align to TRBD2. The TCR sequence derives from a middle-aged man who received an inactivated influenza vaccine. The material sequenced was PBMCs from blood, taken roughly 13 days after vaccination. The CDR3, as DNA: TGTGCCAGCAGCCCCCTTGGGGGGGGGATCTCCTACAATGAGCAGTTCTTC. Its translation: CASSPLGGGISYNEQFF.